These 26 T cell receptor beta chains came from one sample sequenced in a study of T cell clusters in autoimmune cytopenias. About 37,500 genome equivalents of blood DNA were amplified for TRB. One tube held mixed TRB-A and TRB-B primer pools for touch-down PCR. With the multiplex PCR reads reprocessed, TCRdb shows one record per CDR3 protein and no DNA. This sample's table reports about 7,500 distinct CDR3 sequences. The source material was peripheral blood. These receptors all come from a human donor with an autoimmune cytopenia or autoimmune hepatitis (not recorded which).

The chain carries TRBV12-3 or TRBV12-4 and TRBJ1-5; TCRdb designates TRBD1, a call that cannot be tested without DNA. This CDR3 is 14 amino acids long. The CDR3 sequence: CASSGGYSNQPQHF.

Judged by frequency, this clonotype is medium-sized. The CDR3: CSVKGWGDNEQFF. The chain joins TRBV29-1 to TRBJ2-1; absent DNA, TCRdb's TRBD1 call cannot be checked. The CDR3 loop spans 13 amino acids. CDR1 and CDR2 (germline): SQVTM, ANQGSEA.

The gene calls are TRBV27 and TRBJ2-3. Germline loops: CDR1 MNHEY, CDR2 SMNVEV (reference sequence). CDR3 length equals 15 residues. The CDR3 is CASSLNSLATDTQYF.

The genes are TRBV21-1 and TRBJ1-1. TRBV21-1 is designated a pseudogene. CDR3 length: 15 residues. The CDR3 sequence: CASSTEAGINTEAFF.

The gene calls are TRBV20-1 and TRBJ1-2; TCRdb's D call of TRBD1 is untestable without DNA. This CDR3 has 12 residues. Germline-derived CDR1 and CDR2 are DFQATT and SNEGSKA (reference sequence). CDR3 sequence: CSARDPDNGYTF.

The chain has TRBV12-3 or TRBV12-4 and TRBJ1-1; no DNA is available, so the TRBD1 call from TCRdb remains unchecked. The CDR3 spans 15 residues. CDR3 in amino acids: CASSLGRGSATEAFF.

This chain joins TRBV6-2 or TRBV6-3 and TRBJ2-7. This CDR3 has 13 residues. CDR1 and CDR2 from the germline V gene are MNHEY and SVGEGT. CDR3: CASSSPTAYEQYF.

The chain carries TRBV15 and TRBJ1-3; TCRdb names TRBD1, which stays unverified in the absence of DNA. Germline loops: CDR1 LNHNV, CDR2 YYDKDF (reference sequence). CDR3 size: 19 residues. This CDR3 is CATSRGTGRPSISGNTIYF.

This rearrangement joins TRBV6-2 or TRBV6-3 to TRBJ2-7; TCRdb calls TRBD1, which cannot be checked without DNA. Germline V CDR1 and CDR2: MNHEY, SVGEGT. The CDR3 runs 15 residues. Here the CDR3 reads CASSRGFELPYEQYF.

This clonotype registers medium-sized by frequency. The chain joins TRBV30 to TRBJ1-3; TCRdb's assignment of TRBD1 cannot be checked, as there is no DNA. The CDR3 spans 15 residues. CDR1 GTSNPN and CDR2 SVGIG come from the germline V gene (reference sequence). The CDR3 sequence is CACPGGPSSGNTIYF.

This clonotype is medium-sized (0.01 to 0.1%) by frequency. The rearrangement links TRBV6-2 or TRBV6-3 to TRBJ2-7. CDR1 and CDR2 (germline): MNHEY, SVGEGT. The CDR3 consists of 15 residues. The CDR3 reads CASKYLNGPSYEQYF.

The chain recombines TRBV5-6 with TRBJ2-2; TCRdb's D call of TRBD1 is untestable without DNA. The CDR3 covers 16 residues. Germline V CDR1 and CDR2: SGHDT, YYEEEE. This chain's CDR3 is CASSLVVVPTPGELFF.

The chain is built from TRBV19 and TRBJ2-1; TCRdb calls TRBD1, which cannot be checked without DNA. This CDR3 is 16 amino acids long. Germline-derived CDR1 and CDR2 are LNHDA and SQIVND (reference sequence). CDR3: CASSPQGAPSYNEQFF.

This clonotype is labeled medium-sized based on frequency. The chain has TRBV6-1 and TRBJ2-1; the D call from TCRdb, TRBD2, cannot be confirmed without DNA. In germline, CDR1 is MNHNS, CDR2 SASEGT. The CDR3 runs 12 residues. The CDR3 sequence is CASREQRDEQFF.

This clonotype ranks as medium-sized in terms of frequency. The rearrangement links TRBV6-5 to TRBJ1-2; TCRdb lists TRBD1, though no DNA is available to test this call. The V gene's germline CDR1 is MNHEY and CDR2 SVGAGI. CDR3 size: 12 residues. The CDR3 region is CATGTGGYGYTF.

This clonotype ranks as medium-sized in terms of frequency. The V and J genes are TRBV27 and TRBJ2-2; without DNA, the TCRdb call of TRBD2 cannot be checked. Germline V gives CDR1 MNHEY, CDR2 SMNVEV (reference sequence). The CDR3 length is 19 residues. CDR3 sequence: CASSFAGLAGGEGTGELFF.

The chain combines TRBV7-2 with TRBJ1-6. Germline V gene lookup returns CDR1 SGHTA and CDR2 FQGNSA. The CDR3 is 14 residues long. The CDR3 loop is CASSLEGTNSPLHF. The variable domain in full, with the rest retrieved from reference TRBV7-2 and TRBJ1-6, is GAGVSQSPSNKVTEKGKDVELRCDPISGHTALYWYRQSLGQGLEFLIYFQGNSAPDKSGLPSDRFSAERTGGSVSTLTIQRTQQEDSAVYLCASSLEGTNSPLHFGNGTRLTVT.

V gene TRBV20-1 combines with J gene TRBJ1-6; TCRdb's D gene call, TRBD1, goes unchecked for lack of DNA. Germline CDR1 reads DFQATT; CDR2 reads SNEGSKA (reference sequence). The CDR3 runs to 17 residues. The CDR3 spells CSARVPTGGSVNSPLHF.

Frequency places this clonotype as medium-sized. The chain joins TRBV30 to TRBJ2-1. This CDR3 is built from 11 residues. In germline, CDR1 is GTSNPN, CDR2 SVGIG (reference sequence). This CDR3 is CAWSVAVEQFF.

Frequency places this clonotype as medium-sized (0.01 to 0.1%). The chain carries TRBV29-1 and TRBJ2-5. The CDR3 loop spans 12 amino acids. Germline V gives CDR1 SQVTM, CDR2 ANQGSEA. CDR3 amino acids: CSVVLGQETQYF. The variable domain in full, with the rest retrieved from reference TRBV29-1 and TRBJ2-5, is SAVISQKPSRDICQRGTSLTIQCQVDSQVTMMFWYRQQPGQSLTLIATANQGSEATYESGFVIDKFPISRPNLTFSTLTVSNMSPEDSSIYLCSVVLGQETQYFGPGTRLLVL.

This clonotype is classed as medium-sized by frequency. The chain combines TRBV30 with TRBJ1-5. From germline, CDR1 is GTSNPN and CDR2 SVGIG (reference sequence). The CDR3 has 13 amino acids. CDR3 sequence reads: CAWSDLGDQPQHF.

J is TRBJ2-5 and V is TRBV4-3; as DNA is missing, the TRBD2 call by TCRdb cannot be tested. The CDR3 is 17 residues long. Germline loops: CDR1 LGHNA, CDR2 YSLEER. Here the CDR3 reads CASSQGTSGGGQETQYF.

Judged by frequency, this clonotype is medium-sized (0.01 to 0.1%). This chain links TRBV30 with TRBJ2-2. The germline gives CDR1 GTSNPN, CDR2 SVGIG (reference sequence). The CDR3 sequence is 11 residues long. CDR3 region: CAWGWTGELFF.

Considering frequency, this clonotype is medium-sized. The V call is TRBV12-3 or TRBV12-4, the J call TRBJ2-3. The CDR3 has 15 amino acids. The CDR3 reads CASSFREENTDTQYF.

This clonotype shows up as medium-sized by frequency. The chain is built from TRBV5-5 and TRBJ2-2; without DNA, the TCRdb call of TRBD1 cannot be checked. CDR1 and CDR2 (germline): SGHKS, YYEKEE (reference sequence). The CDR3 totals 15 residues. The CDR3 sequence: CASSLQVMNTGELFF.

The chain uses TRBV6-2 or TRBV6-3 and TRBJ2-5; TCRdb's assignment of TRBD2 cannot be checked, as there is no DNA. This CDR3 is 15 amino acids long. Germline V gene lookup returns CDR1 MNHEY and CDR2 SVGEGT. CDR3 sequence reads: CASTSGGTTKETQYF.